The 24 T cell receptor beta chains below all came from one sample that was sequenced in a study of low-dose radiotherapy and immunotherapy resistance in tumors. As to time point: before trial treatment. First-strand cDNA relied on TRAV- and TRBV-specific primers spanning alpha and beta chains. For amplifying TCRs, the PCR ran for approximately 18 cycles with Phusion, which was used together with a constant-region primer and the adapter on the V primers. TCRdb fed the reads into MiXCR, producing one record per CDR3 protein. Of 80,000 to 95,000 distinct CDR3 sequences in the sample, around 9.2% were seen once. The sample in question was PBMCs, obtained before treatment. These receptors all come from a male donor with prostate cancer.

This clonotype was picked up many times. The chain employs TRBV19 and TRBJ2-7; TRBD2 matches at 7 bases. The CDR3 length is 14 residues. V trimming: 6 bases; J trimming: 6 bases; junction bases outside the gene matches: 11. Germline V CDR1 and CDR2: LNHDA, SQIVND (reference sequence). CDR3 loop: CASRDRRGSSEQYF. DNA of the CDR3: TGTGCCAGTAGGGATCGGCGGGGGAGCAGCGAGCAGTACTTC.

This clonotype was seen many times. The J gene is TRBJ2-1, the V gene TRBV28; TRBD1 might be the D (5 bases). Germline CDR1 is MDHEN and CDR2 is SYDVKM. The CDR3 has 14 residues. Trimming removed 2 bases from V and 5 bases from J, with 10 bases in between. CDR3 residues: CASSLQGPHNEQFF. The CDR3 nucleotides are TGTGCCAGCAGTTTACAGGGCCCCCACAATGAGCAGTTCTTC.

Points on this clonotype: It is likely a read error: a sequence one base away is far more abundant. This CDR3 fails to terminate in the conserved phenylalanine or tryptophan, so it likely reflects a read error. V usage is TRBV5-3 and J usage is TRBJ2-1, with 7 bases fitting TRBD1. TRBV5-3 is an ORF; its function is uncertain. This CDR3 region has 17 residues. The J segment lost 6 bases and the V segment lost 8 bases, leaving 20 bases of the junction unmatched. CDR3 sequence: CASSHLTGLGQLNEQFS. CDR3 nucleotide sequence: TGTGCCAGCAGCCACTTGACAGGGTTGGGCCAACTCAATGAGCAGTTCTCC.

The table lists this clonotype with many counts. The J gene is TRBJ2-5, the V gene TRBV12-3 or TRBV12-4; D possibly corresponds to TRBD1 (6 bases). The CDR3 is made up of 13 amino acids. The germline V and J ends were trimmed by 6 bases and 5 bases, with 13 bases remaining between them. CDR3 bases: TGTGCCAGCAGCTACAGGGTCTTGGAGACCCAGTACTTC. This codes for CASSYRVLETQYF.

The sample holds many counts of this clonotype. The CDR3 region has the DNA TGTGCCATCAGTGCCAGTAACAATCAGCCCCAGCATTTT. It encodes CAISASNNQPQHF. This sequence joins TRBV10-3 and TRBJ1-5; D not resolved. There are 13 residues in the CDR3. CDR1 ENHRY and CDR2 SYGVKD come from the germline V gene. Trimming removed 4 bases from V and 3 bases from J, with 7 bases in between.

This clonotype was recorded a few times. The DNA for the CDR3 is TGCGCCAGCAGCTGGACTAGGCGGGAGACCCAGTACTTC. It specifies CASSWTRRETQYF. The rearrangement links TRBV5-1 to TRBJ2-5; 7 bases are a match to TRBD2. The germline gives CDR1 SGHRS, CDR2 YFSETQ. The CDR3 consists of 13 residues. Germline trimming cut 3 bases from V and 5 bases from J; bases unmatched to any gene: 4.

Many counts were recorded for this clonotype. The rearrangement joins TRBV6-1 to TRBJ2-1; the D gene is possibly TRBD1 (6 bases). The germline CDR1 and CDR2 sequences are MNHNS and SASEGT. With 4 bases removed from V and 0 bases from J, the gap between germline ends came to 16 bases. This CDR3 is built from 17 residues. The CDR3 DNA sequence: TGTGCCAGCAGTGGGTATCAGGGGCCAAGCTCCTACAATGAGCAGTTCTTC. It is translated as CASSGYQGPSSYNEQFF.

Many counts were recorded for this clonotype. The chain joins TRBV12-3 or TRBV12-4 to TRBJ2-2, with D possibly being TRBD2 (6 bases). This CDR3 region has 16 residues. The germline V and J ends were trimmed by 1 base and 3 bases, with 12 bases remaining between them. CDR3 DNA: TGTGCCAGCAGTTTAGTGGGCTGGGGGGACACCGGGGAGCTGTTTTTT. Translation gives CASSLVGWGDTGELFF.

This clonotype came up many times. The V gene is TRBV29-1, the J gene TRBJ2-5; 7 nucleotides agree with TRBD1. V dropped 6 bases and J dropped 2; count of bases not matched to a gene: 12. The CDR3 sequence is 15 residues long. Per the germline V gene, CDR1 is SQVTM and CDR2 is ANQGSEA. In DNA form, the CDR3 reads TGCAGCGTCCACCATATAGACAGGGAACAAGAGACCCAGTACTTC. As protein: CSVHHIDREQETQYF. The variable domain in full, with the rest retrieved from reference TRBV29-1 and TRBJ2-5, is SAVISQKPSRDICQRGTSLTIQCQVDSQVTMMFWYRQQPGQSLTLIATANQGSEATYESGFVIDKFPISRPNLTFSTLTVSNMSPEDSSIYLCSVHHIDREQETQYFGPGTRLLVL.

This clonotype has ten or more counts. The rearrangement joins TRBV6-2 or TRBV6-3 to TRBJ2-1; weak D call: TRBD1 (5 bases). Germline V gives CDR1 MNHEY, CDR2 SVGEGT. V was cut by 7 bases and J by 5 bases, with 9 bases left in between. CDR3 length: 12 residues. The CDR3 sequence: CASTSTDNEQFF. The CDR3 DNA sequence: TGTGCCAGCACCTCGACAGACAATGAGCAGTTCTTC.

This clonotype was recorded at least ten times. The chain recombines TRBV4-3 with TRBJ1-6, with D perhaps TRBD1 (5 bases). The CDR3 spans 14 residues. Germline V gene lookup returns CDR1 LGHNA and CDR2 YSLEER. The ends were cut back, 0 bases at V and 14 bases at J, with 14 bases in the middle. The CDR3 loop reads CASSQDGAVGALHF. CDR3 coding DNA: TGCGCCAGCAGCCAAGACGGGGCAGTTGGGGCCCTCCACTTT.

There are many counts of this clonotype. In nucleotides, the CDR3 is TGCAGTGCTCGCGACAGGGGGCATCGAAACATTCAGTACTTC. Amino acids: CSARDRGHRNIQYF. J is TRBJ2-4 and V is TRBV20-1; 10 nucleotides line up with TRBD1. Trimming took 5 bases from V and 6 from J; bases not matched to a gene: 7. Per germline, CDR1 DFQATT and CDR2 SNEGSKA (reference sequence). This CDR3 has 14 amino acids.

This clonotype was seen many times. This rearrangement joins TRBV28 to TRBJ2-3; the match to TRBD2 covers 10 bases. This CDR3 comprises 15 residues. V dropped 5 bases and J dropped 6; count of bases not matched to a gene: 8. The germline gives CDR1 MDHEN, CDR2 SYDVKM. The CDR3 DNA reads TGTGCCAGCAGTACATACATAGCGGGAGGCGATACGCAGTATTTT. It specifies CASSTYIAGGDTQYF.

This clonotype was observed at least ten times. This chain connects TRBV5-1 to TRBJ2-1, with a tentative D call TRBD2 (5 bases). CDR1 and CDR2 from the germline V gene are SGHRS and YFSETQ. The CDR3 has 17 residues. Trimming removed 2 bases from V and 3 bases from J, with 18 bases in between. CDR3 protein: CASSFRLALDNYNEQFF. The DNA for the CDR3 is TGCGCCAGCAGCTTCCGGCTAGCCCTTGACAACTACAATGAGCAGTTCTTC.

This clonotype was observed many times. The chain employs TRBV6-2 or TRBV6-3 and TRBJ2-7; TRBD2 might be the D (6 bases). V lost 5 bases and J lost 7, with 15 bases in between. Germline assignment: CDR1 MNHEY and CDR2 SVGEGT. The CDR3 loop spans 13 amino acids. The CDR3 here is CASSPINRGEQYF. The CDR3 bases are TGTGCCAGCAGTCCAATCAATCGGGGGGAGCAGTACTTC.

The sample holds many counts of this clonotype. This sequence joins TRBV20-1 and TRBJ2-1, with TRBD2 matching over 7 bases. The V gene's germline CDR1 is DFQATT and CDR2 SNEGSKA (reference sequence). The CDR3 loop spans 14 amino acids. V dropped 2 bases and J dropped 6; count of bases not matched to a gene: 7. CDR3 coding DNA: TGCAGTGCTAGAATGGCGGGAGACAGCAATGAGCAGTTCTTC. This sequence encodes CSARMAGDSNEQFF.

This clonotype was counted many times. The chain is built from TRBV3-1 and TRBJ2-1, with a possible D match to TRBD2 (5 bases). Trimming took 3 bases from V and 6 from J, leaving 12 bases between them. CDR3 length equals 14 residues. Germline V lookup: CDR1 LGHDT, CDR2 YNNKEL (reference sequence). The CDR3: CASSQASTSNEQFF. In nucleotides, the CDR3 is TGTGCCAGCAGCCAGGCCTCTACTAGCAATGAGCAGTTCTTC.

This clonotype occurred many times. The V and J genes are TRBV29-1 and TRBJ1-2; 12 bases map to TRBD1. The CDR3 consists of 15 residues. V was clipped by 1 base and J by 4 bases; unmatched bases: 4. Germline lookup yields CDR1 SQVTM and CDR2 ANQGSEA. The CDR3 sequence: CSVEGDRGLGYGYTF. The CDR3 DNA reads as TGCAGCGTTGAAGGGGACAGGGGGCTCGGCTATGGCTACACCTTC.

This clonotype was seen many times. This chain uses TRBV4-3 with TRBJ1-1; possible D gene TRBD1, 5 bases. Germline V lookup: CDR1 LGHNA, CDR2 YSLEER. There are 12 residues in the CDR3. V lost 0 bases to trimming and J lost 6 bases, with 5 bases between them. DNA of the CDR3: TGCGCCAGCAGCCAAGAGGGGGCTGAAGCTTTCTTT. Amino acids: CASSQEGAEAFF.

A word on this clonotype: A read error is the likely source, as a far larger clone sits one nucleotide away. This chain links TRBV5-4 with TRBJ2-1; the D gene is possibly TRBD2 (5 bases). The germline gives CDR1 SGHNT, CDR2 YYREEE (reference sequence). This CDR3 region has 14 residues. The V gene lost 0 bases and the J gene lost 10 bases, with 14 bases spanning the gap. The CDR3 nucleotides read TGTGCCAGCAGCTTGGCGAGGGTCTCCTACGAGCAGTTCTTC. This encodes CASSLARVSYEQFF.

In the case of this clonotype: This likely stems from a read error, as it lies one base from a far larger clone. V gene TRBV13 combines with J gene TRBJ1-4, with D unclear. V was pared by 5 bases and J by 3 bases, with 13 bases between. The CDR3 loop spans 15 amino acids. CDR1 is PRHDT and CDR2 is FYEKMQ in the germline V gene (reference sequence). DNA of the CDR3: TGTGCCAGCAGCCCGGAGGAGTTGTCTAATGAAAAACTGTTTTTT. Encoded protein: CASSPEELSNEKLFF. Full variable domain (rest looked up from reference TRBV13 and TRBJ1-4): AAGVIQSPRHLIKEKRETATLKCYPIPRHDTVYWYQQGPGQDPQFLISFYEKMQSDKGSIPDRFSAQQFSDYHSELNMSSLELGDSALYFCASSPEELSNEKLFFGSGTQLSVL.

In its sample, this clonotype was seen many times. V gene TRBV5-4 combines with J gene TRBJ2-1, with a possible D match to TRBD1 (5 bases). The CDR3 is made up of 13 amino acids. Germline-derived CDR1 and CDR2 are SGHNT and YYREEE (reference sequence). Trimming took off 1 base at V and 10 bases at J, with 12 bases between the two ends. The CDR3 DNA reads TGTGCCAGCAGCTTGTGGCAGGGCCAAGAGCAGTTCTTC. Translating gives CASSLWQGQEQFF.

Ten or more counts support this clonotype. The chain carries TRBV7-9 and TRBJ2-3; maybe TRBD1 (6 bases). The CDR3 runs 15 residues. With 7 bases removed from V and 0 bases from J, the gap between germline ends came to 14 bases. CDR1 and CDR2 (germline): SEHNR, FQNEAQ (reference sequence). The chain's CDR3 is CASKHRAASTDTQYF. The CDR3 nucleotides read TGTGCCAGCAAACACAGGGCCGCTAGCACAGATACGCAGTATTTT.

There are many counts of this clonotype. The V and J genes are TRBV7-2 and TRBJ2-5; TRBD2 might be the D (5 bases). Germline-derived CDR1 and CDR2 are SGHTA and FQGNSA. V lost 0 bases to trimming and J lost 5 bases, with 16 bases between them. The CDR3 extends over 16 amino acids. The CDR3 is CASSLAVGRRGETQYF. CDR3 nucleotides: TGTGCCAGCAGCTTAGCGGTAGGGCGTCGGGGTGAGACCCAGTACTTC.